This T cell receptor beta chain was sequenced in a study of T cells in Graves' hyperthyroidism and ophthalmopathy. Study details: Once the initial diagnosis was made, peripheral blood was obtained before any treatment.

Active moderate-to-severe ophthalmopathy, Clinical Activity Score at least 3, NOSPECS at least 4, under 3 months' duration. Orbital computed tomography and thyroid ultrasound, together with serum TRAb and thyroxine and clinical symptoms, were used for diagnoses. It was RNA transcripts that yielded the amplified TCR beta CDR3 regions. First-round RT-PCR targeting the TCR CDR3 was performed with the HTBI primer set. MiXCR, run by TCRdb on the multiplex PCR reads, gives a single entry per CDR3 protein. The sample has a few hundred thousand distinct CDR3 sequences, more than 15% seen once; the top ten hold around 61%. This CDR3 is built from 14 residues. Germline assignment: CDR1 KGHSH and CDR2 LQKENI. Deletions cut 4 bases from V and 1 base from J, with 10 bases between. Ten or more counts support this clonotype.

The receptor was derived from a woman aged 55-70 years with Graves' ophthalmopathy. Input material: blood. The chain is built from TRBV18 and TRBJ1-1, with TRBD1 as a possible D gene (5 bases). This CDR3 is CASSRTGANTEAFF. CDR3 nucleotide sequence: TGTGCCAGCTCACGCACAGGTGCGAACACTGAAGCTTTCTTT.